This T cell receptor (beta chain) was captured by sequencing in a study of T cells in Graves' hyperthyroidism and ophthalmopathy. Study-wide points: Median prediction lead before ophthalmopathy onset was 5.5 to 7 months with the model.

This clonotype was seen a few times. Its antigen is not identified. RNA transcripts gave rise to amplified TCR beta CDR3 regions. First-round RT-PCR with HTBI primers amplified the TCR CDR3 region. TCRdb called the multiplex PCR reads again in MiXCR, with one record for every CDR3 protein. The sample consists of just under 750,000 distinct CDR3 sequences, about 35% of them appearing once. The clonotype comes from a woman aged 40 to 50 with Graves' hyperthyroidism. The sample taken for sequencing was blood.

The CDR3 sequence is CATSLAGEEDTQYF. CDR3 bases: TGTGCCACCAGCTTAGCGGGAGAAGAAGATACGCAGTATTTT. This chain links TRBV15 with TRBJ2-3; the match to TRBD2 covers 9 bases. V lost 5 bases, J lost 5 bases, and 5 bases stayed unmatched. The CDR3 is 14 residues long. Per germline, CDR1 LNHNV and CDR2 YYDKDF (reference sequence).